This T cell receptor beta chain was documented in a study of blood T cells in healthy people across ages. General study points: Roughly linear declines in TCR beta diversity per million T cells occurred with age.

A second PCR, run for about 6 to 11 cycles, used a sample-barcoded 5' primer plus a J-beta primer mix. MiXCR was run by TCRdb on the 5' RACE reads, yielding one entry per CDR3 protein. The table lists roughly 640,000 distinct CDR3 sequences, approximately 30% of them singletons. Turning to this clonotype: As yet, its antigen is unknown. A junction boundary mismatches the germline segment, possibly from a read error.

The V gene's germline CDR1 is MNHNS and CDR2 SASEGT. This CDR3 contains 17 residues. This TCR was sampled from a woman older than 75 in good health. The V gene is TRBV6-1, the J gene TRBJ2-2; D possibly uses TRBD1 or TRBD2 (5 bases each). Sequenced sample: blood. CDR3 loop: CASSKPPFRGPPGERFF. The CDR3 DNA is TGTGCCAGCAGTAAACCCCCGTTTAGGGGACCCCCCGGGGAGCGGTTTTTT.